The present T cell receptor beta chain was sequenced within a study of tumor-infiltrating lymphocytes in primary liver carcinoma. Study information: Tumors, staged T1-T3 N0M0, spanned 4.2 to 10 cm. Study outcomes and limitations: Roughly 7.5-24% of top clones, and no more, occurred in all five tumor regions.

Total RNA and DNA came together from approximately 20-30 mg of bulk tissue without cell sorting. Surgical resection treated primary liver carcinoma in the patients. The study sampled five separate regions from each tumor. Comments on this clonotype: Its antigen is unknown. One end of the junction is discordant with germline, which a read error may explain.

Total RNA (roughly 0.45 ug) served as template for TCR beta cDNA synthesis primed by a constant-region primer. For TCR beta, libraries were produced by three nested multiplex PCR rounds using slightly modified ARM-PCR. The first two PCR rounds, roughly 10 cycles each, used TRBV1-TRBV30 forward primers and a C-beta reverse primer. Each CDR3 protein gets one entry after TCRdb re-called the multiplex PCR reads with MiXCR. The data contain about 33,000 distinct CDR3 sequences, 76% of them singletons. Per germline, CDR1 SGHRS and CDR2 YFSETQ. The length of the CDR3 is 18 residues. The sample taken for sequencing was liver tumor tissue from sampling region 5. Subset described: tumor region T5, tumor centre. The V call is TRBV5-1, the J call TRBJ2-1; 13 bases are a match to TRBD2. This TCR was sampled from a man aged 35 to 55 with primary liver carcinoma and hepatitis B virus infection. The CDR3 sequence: CASSSTGLAGAMNNELFF. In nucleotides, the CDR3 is TGCGCCAGCAGCTCTACCGGACTAGCGGGAGCGATGAACAATGAGCTGTTCTTC. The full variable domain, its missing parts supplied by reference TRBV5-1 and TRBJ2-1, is KAGVTQTPRYLIKTRGQQVTLSCSPISGHRSVSWYQQTPGQGLQFLFEYFSETQRNKGNFPGRFSGRQFSNSRSEMNVSTLELGDSALYLCASSSTGLAGAMNNELFFGPGTRLTVL.